The sample holds a few counts of the clone carrying this T cell receptor beta chain. What it binds is unknown. The data were obtained in a study of blood T cells in healthy people across ages. General study points: Strong correlation linked observed beta diversity and percent naive T cells. Per million T cells, the diversity of TCR beta decreased roughly linearly as age advanced. Both naive CD4+ cell counts and diversity were greater in long-lived donors than in aged donors. Estimates drawn from one million T cells were deemed to understate diversity.

The CDR3 spans 12 residues. Germline-derived CDR1 and CDR2 are DFQATT and SNEGSKA (reference sequence). V shed 6 bases and J shed 0 bases, with 8 bases lying between them. Through a sample-barcoded 5' primer and a J-beta primer mix, a second PCR was run for roughly 6 to 11 cycles. A single record per CDR3 protein comes from TCRdb applying MiXCR to the 5' RACE reads. The profile shows roughly 800,000 distinct CDR3 sequences, 55% to 75% of them singletons. The V and J genes are TRBV20-1 and TRBJ1-1; maybe TRBD1 (6 bases). The source of this sequence is a man aged 30 to 45 in good health. Sequences were obtained from blood. The CDR3 coding sequence is TGCAGTGCGGGGGGCATGAACACTGAAGCTTTCTTT. Protein product: CSAGGMNTEAFF.